The rows below give T cell receptor beta chains drawn from one sample of a study of OX40 agonist ivuxolimab in advanced cancers. The assay was immunoSEQ multiplex PCR, and TCRdb's table has in-frame clones only and misses some. Here the sample spans over 80,000 clones, about 84% being singletons. Sample: CD4+ or CD8+ T cells sorted from blood, taken in a trial of the OX40 agonist ivuxolimab. These receptors all come from an adult with an advanced solid tumor such as melanoma, head and neck, liver or kidney cancer. CDR3s include the opening cysteine and the closing phenylalanine or tryptophan.

J	V	CDR3
TRBJ2-1	TRBV7-8	CASRMRDRGLDEQFF
TRBJ1-1	TRBV5-1	CASSLDSPTGAFF
TRBJ2-1	TRBV7-6	CASSLGGGALSSYNEQFF
TRBJ2-2	TRBV7-8	CASSLGRADTGELFF
TRBJ2-7	TRBV19	CASSRQGASYEQYF
TRBJ1-2	TRBV7-9	CASSFDRDGYTF
TRBJ1-3	TRBV9	CASSFRTGEGGNTIYF
TRBJ1-5	TRBV19	CASSIGRRQPQHF
TRBJ2-2	TRBV4-3	CASSQDSENTGELFF
TRBJ2-7	TRBV2	CASRGQGRSYEQYF
TRBJ2-2	TRBV9	CASSVEVTGELFF
TRBJ1-1	TRBV11-2	CASSLVTGGRKTEAFF
TRBJ1-5	TRBV15	CATRVSPYSNQPQHF
TRBJ1-2	TRBV19	CASSPTRGANYGYTF
TRBJ1-1	TRBV19	CASSDSSYTEAFF
TRBJ2-1	TRBV10-3	CAIRNSEINEQFF
TRBJ1-2	TRBV5-4	CASSLRGGDGYTF
TRBJ2-2	TRBV19	CASSIGTNTGELFF
TRBJ1-4	TRBV6-1	CASSEAGGSLF
TRBJ2-3	TRBV7-2	CASSQDGPSTDTQYF
TRBJ2-2	TRBV7-9	CASTLRVTGELFF
TRBJ2-7	TRBV6-5	CASSYKWGGHIHEQYF
TRBJ2-3	TRBV4-2	CASSQVTRERQYF
TRBJ2-2	TRBV7-9	CASSSGTSGSLGELFF
TRBJ1-4	TRBV5-1	CASSSEGGNEKLFF
TRBJ2-1	TRBV5-1	CASSLISGRGGDEQFF
TRBJ2-2	TRBV6-1	CASRLRDSLTGELFF
TRBJ2-1	TRBV4-1	CASSQESTSSYNEQFF
TRBJ2-1	TRBV19	CASSFQQGLHNEQFF
TRBJ2-7	TRBV6-4	CASSDTSMGTSGSLRTPHSTEQYF
TRBJ2-2	TRBV7-2	CASSATSGRAAGELFF
TRBJ2-5	TRBV7-2	CASSLGAPGQETQYF
TRBJ2-7	TRBV7-2	CASSLSLQYEQYF
TRBJ1-2	TRBV30	CAWSVSGAYGYTF
TRBJ2-3	TRBV4-3	CASSQQLESGTDTQYF
TRBJ2-1	TRBV7-3	CASSLTSSGGAPSSYNEQFF
TRBJ2-3	TRBV4-1	CASSDILAGGMDTQYF
TRBJ2-2	TRBV5-6	CASSLDRGHSGELFF
TRBJ2-1	TRBV19	CASSILAGGNEQFF
TRBJ1-2	TRBV5-8	CASSLGRTSIHRYTF
TRBJ2-1	TRBV10-2	CASTDTSGGIRNEQFF
TRBJ2-4	TRBV7-2	CASSLSKNIQYF
TRBJ1-4	TRBV19	CASSIDPGTGSEKLFF
TRBJ2-1	TRBV7-6	CASSLGNEQFF
TRBJ1-6	TRBV9	CASSSGDSYNSPLHF
TRBJ1-1	TRBV6-5	CASSSDSGEAFF
TRBJ2-5	TRBV10-3	CAISHASDRIETQYF
TRBJ2-7	TRBV6-1	CASSEAGYEQYF
TRBJ2-7	TRBV7-2	CASSLVVVAGGSNEQYF
TRBJ2-2	TRBV10-1	CASSEGLAGVGTGELFF
.	TRBV4-3	CASSPSGTDYEQYF
TRBJ1-1	TRBV7-9	CASSLGSQTGTTKAFF
TRBJ2-1	TRBV30	CACSTNSYNEQFF
TRBJ2-5	TRBV2	CASNERGQETQYF
TRBJ2-3	TRBV7-8	CASSLDSGALTDTQYF